These 15 T cell receptor beta chains share one sample of origin, sequenced in a study of monozygotic twins with inflammatory bowel disease. TCRdb derives one entry per CDR3 protein from the 5' RACE reads, leaving out DNA. The table for this sample gives hundreds of thousands of distinct CDR3 sequences. Source material: blood. The receptors originated from a human donor with ulcerative colitis or Crohn's disease, or a healthy co-twin of an affected twin (not recorded which).

The rearrangement joins TRBV7-2 to TRBJ1-1. Per the germline V gene, CDR1 is SGHTA and CDR2 is FQGNSA. This CDR3 is built from 14 residues. The CDR3 sequence is CASRNDRQGGEAFF.

The chain couples TRBV5-1 to TRBJ2-2; the TCRdb D gene call, TRBD1, has no DNA to confirm it. Germline V gives CDR1 SGHRS, CDR2 YFSETQ. The CDR3 consists of 15 residues. CDR3 in amino acids: CASSLAPGGTGELFF.

This chain connects TRBV18 to TRBJ1-3; the TCRdb call, TRBD1, lacks DNA for checking. In germline, CDR1 is KGHSH, CDR2 LQKENI. The length of the CDR3 is 15 residues. The CDR3 protein is CASSPIGAGGNTIYF.

The chain has TRBV10-3 and TRBJ2-1; absent DNA, TCRdb's TRBD1 call cannot be checked. The CDR3 contains 15 residues. CDR1 and CDR2 from the germline V gene are ENHRY and SYGVKD. CDR3 loop: CAISSGTPLNNEQFF.

The V and J genes are TRBV10-2 and TRBJ2-3. The CDR3 extends over 14 amino acids. Looked up from germline, CDR1 is WSHSY and CDR2 is SAAADI. The CDR3: CASSEVLSTDTQYF.

The chain uses TRBV7-8 and TRBJ2-1; TCRdb's D call of TRBD2 is untestable without DNA. Germline loops: CDR1 SGHVS, CDR2 FQNEAQ. CDR3 length: 16 amino acids. This CDR3 is CASSLTTLADYNEQFF.

The chain couples TRBV24-1 to TRBJ2-2; the TCRdb D gene call, TRBD1, has no DNA to confirm it. Per the germline V gene, CDR1 is KGHDR and CDR2 is SFDVKD. CDR3 length equals 14 residues. The CDR3 spells CATSKAGDTGELFF.

The chain has TRBV9 and TRBJ1-5. This CDR3 has 15 amino acids. Germline V gene data show CDR1 as SGDLS and CDR2 as YYNGEE. CDR3 sequence: CASSVGMLGNQPQHF. Full variable domain (remainder filled in from reference TRBV9 and TRBJ1-5): DSGVTQTPKHLITATGQRVTLRCSPRSGDLSVYWYQQSLDQGLQFLIQYYNGEERAKGNILERFSAQQFPDLHSELNLSSLELGDSALYFCASSVGMLGNQPQHFGDGTRLSIL.

This chain uses TRBV6-2 or TRBV6-3 with TRBJ2-7; no DNA is available, so the TRBD1 call from TCRdb remains unchecked. The CDR3 has 15 residues. CDR1 is MNHEY, CDR2 SVGEGT, per germline. The CDR3: CASTKADREIHEQYF.

The chain couples TRBV29-1 to TRBJ2-1; TCRdb lists TRBD2, though no DNA is available to test this call. The germline V gene encodes CDR1 SQVTM and CDR2 ANQGSEA. The CDR3 is made up of 13 amino acids. CDR3 in amino acids: CSVGASEYNEQFF.

The genes are TRBV20-1 and TRBJ2-7; TCRdb names TRBD1, which stays unverified in the absence of DNA. This CDR3 has 14 residues. Germline V gives CDR1 DFQATT, CDR2 SNEGSKA (reference sequence). CDR3 sequence reads: CSAILSGGWGEQYF.

This chain links TRBV29-1 with TRBJ1-4; TCRdb names TRBD1, which stays unverified in the absence of DNA. The CDR3 has 13 residues. The V gene's germline CDR1 is SQVTM and CDR2 ANQGSEA. The CDR3 region is CSVERQGGEKLFF.

The J gene is TRBJ2-5, the V gene TRBV12-3 or TRBV12-4; without DNA, the TCRdb call of TRBD1 cannot be checked. The CDR3 loop spans 13 amino acids. This chain's CDR3 is CASSRDSPETQYF.

The rearrangement links TRBV5-1 to TRBJ2-1; TCRdb returns TRBD2, unconfirmable since there is no DNA. CDR3 size: 15 residues. Germline assignment: CDR1 SGHRS and CDR2 YFSETQ. CDR3 sequence: CASSFTSGTYNEQFF. Complete variable domain (other parts from reference TRBV5-1 and TRBJ2-1): KAGVTQTPRYLIKTRGQQVTLSCSPISGHRSVSWYQQTPGQGLQFLFEYFSETQRNKGNFPGRFSGRQFSNSRSEMNVSTLELGDSALYLCASSFTSGTYNEQFFGPGTRLTVL.

J is TRBJ2-1 and V is TRBV7-2; the D call of TRBD1 rests on TCRdb alone, since no DNA is present to check it. This CDR3 region has 16 residues. The germline CDR1 and CDR2 sequences are SGHTA and FQGNSA. CDR3 sequence: CASSLTGTGGYNEQFF.